This T cell receptor (beta chain) was retrieved from a study of metastatic and nonmetastatic thyroid tumors. On the study more broadly: The comparison covered peripheral blood and tumor or nodule tissue in malignant and benign thyroid patients. Broader study findings: A significant increase in TCR beta diversity was reportedly seen in malignant thyroid tumors relative to benign nodules, in blood and tumor.

This CDR3 has 17 residues. Germline CDR1 KGHSH, CDR2 LQKENI. V was clipped by 2 bases and J by 1 base, with 12 bases between them. Thyroid surgery had not been preceded by any treatment in any patient. Study processing details: A classifier for distant metastasis in papillary thyroid cancer was constructed using CDR3 differences observed across clinicopathological groups. TCRdb re-processed the PCR reads through MiXCR. These V and J calls are TCRdb output, not the study's own analysis. The sample consists of around 38,000 clones, 25% to 30% of them appearing once. In its sample, this clone was seen many times. What it recognizes is unknown. Other DNA sequences in the sample encode the same CDR3.

V is TRBV18 and J is TRBJ2-6; D possibly matches TRBD1 or TRBD2 (6 bases each). The TCR originated in a male donor with papillary thyroid cancer or a benign thyroid nodule (not recorded which). Some clones in this sample may be carry-over from other donors' samples. Sequencing was done on a sample of blood. The CDR3 nucleotides read TGTGCCAGCTCACCAAGGGGGGCTGAATCTGGGGCCAACGTCCTGACTTTC. Translating gives CASSPRGAESGANVLTF.